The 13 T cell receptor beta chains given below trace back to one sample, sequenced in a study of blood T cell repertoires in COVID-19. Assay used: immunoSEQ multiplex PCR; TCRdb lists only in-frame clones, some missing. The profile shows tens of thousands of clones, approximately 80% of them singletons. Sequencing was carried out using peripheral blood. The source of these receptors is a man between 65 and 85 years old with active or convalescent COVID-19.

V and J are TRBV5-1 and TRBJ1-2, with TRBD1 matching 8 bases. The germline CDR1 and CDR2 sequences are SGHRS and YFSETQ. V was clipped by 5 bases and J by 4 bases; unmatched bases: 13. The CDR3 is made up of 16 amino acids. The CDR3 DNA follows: TGCGCCAGCAGTCCCGGGACAGGTTCATCGGTCTATGGCTACACCTTC. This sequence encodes CASSPGTGSSVYGYTF.

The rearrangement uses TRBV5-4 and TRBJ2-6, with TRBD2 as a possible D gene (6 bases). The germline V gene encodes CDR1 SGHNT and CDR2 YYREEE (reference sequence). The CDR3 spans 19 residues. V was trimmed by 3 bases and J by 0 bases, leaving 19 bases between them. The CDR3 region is CASSWGGTSSPSGANVLTF. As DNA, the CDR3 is TGTGCCAGCAGCTGGGGAGGAACGTCCAGTCCCTCTGGGGCCAACGTCCTGACTTTC.

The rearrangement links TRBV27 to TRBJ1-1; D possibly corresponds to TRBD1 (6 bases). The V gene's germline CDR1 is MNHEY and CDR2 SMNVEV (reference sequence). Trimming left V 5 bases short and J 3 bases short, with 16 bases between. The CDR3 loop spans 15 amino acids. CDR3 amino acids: CASSPEYRVDTEAFF. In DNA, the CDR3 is TGTGCCAGCAGTCCGGAATACAGGGTTGACACTGAAGCTTTCTTT.

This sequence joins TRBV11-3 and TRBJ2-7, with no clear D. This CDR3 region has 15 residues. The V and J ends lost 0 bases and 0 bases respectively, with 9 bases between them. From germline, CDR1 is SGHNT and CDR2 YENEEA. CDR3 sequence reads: CASSLEKWSSYEQYF. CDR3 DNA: TGTGCCAGCAGCTTAGAGAAGTGGAGCTCCTACGAGCAGTACTTC.

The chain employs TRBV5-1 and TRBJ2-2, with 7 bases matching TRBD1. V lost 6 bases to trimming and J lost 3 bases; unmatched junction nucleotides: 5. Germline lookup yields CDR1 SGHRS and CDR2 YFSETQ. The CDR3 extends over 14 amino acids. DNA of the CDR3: TGCGCCAGCACCCCGGGACAGTACACCGGGGAGCTGTTTTTT. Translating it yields CASTPGQYTGELFF.

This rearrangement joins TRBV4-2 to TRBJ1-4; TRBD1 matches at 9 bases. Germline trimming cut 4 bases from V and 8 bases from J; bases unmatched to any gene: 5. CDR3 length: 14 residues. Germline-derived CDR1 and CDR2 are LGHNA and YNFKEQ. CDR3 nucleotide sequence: TGTGCCAGCAGCCCCGGACAGGGGCCGGAAAAACTGTTTTTT. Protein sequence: CASSPGQGPEKLFF.

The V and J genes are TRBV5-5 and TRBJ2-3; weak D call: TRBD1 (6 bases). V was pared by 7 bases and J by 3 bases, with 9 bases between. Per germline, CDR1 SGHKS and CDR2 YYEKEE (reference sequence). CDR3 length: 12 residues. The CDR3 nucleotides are TGTGCCAGCCTAACAGGGACAGATACGCAGTATTTT. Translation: CASLTGTDTQYF.

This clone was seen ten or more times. The CDR3, as DNA: TGTGCCAGCAGTTTTGGCCAAACTCAGCCCCAGCATTTT. It translates to CASSFGQTQPQHF. The chain couples TRBV12-3 or TRBV12-4 to TRBJ1-5; D not resolved. The CDR3 has 13 amino acids. V lost 3 bases to trimming and J lost 6 bases, with 9 bases between them.

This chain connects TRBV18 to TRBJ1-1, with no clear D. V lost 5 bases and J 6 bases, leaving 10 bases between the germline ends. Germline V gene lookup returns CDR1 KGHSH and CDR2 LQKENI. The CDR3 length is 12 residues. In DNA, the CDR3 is TGTGCCAGCTCATTTAGGGAGGCTGAAGCTTTCTTT. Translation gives CASSFREAEAFF. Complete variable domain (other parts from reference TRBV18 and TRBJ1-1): NAGVMQNPRHLVRRRGQEARLRCSPMKGHSHVYWYRQLPEEGLKFMVYLQKENIIDESGMPKERFSAEFPKEGPSILRIQQVVRGDSAAYFCASSFREAEAFFGQGTRLTVV.

The CDR3 nucleotides read TGTGCCAGCTCACCTACCGGGACAGTCTACGAGCAGTACTTC. Translating gives CASSPTGTVYEQYF. The rearrangement uses TRBV18 and TRBJ2-7; 7 bases fit TRBD1. Germline V gene lookup returns CDR1 KGHSH and CDR2 LQKENI. J gave up 3 bases and V 3 bases, and 5 bases lay outside the gene matches. The CDR3 consists of 14 residues.

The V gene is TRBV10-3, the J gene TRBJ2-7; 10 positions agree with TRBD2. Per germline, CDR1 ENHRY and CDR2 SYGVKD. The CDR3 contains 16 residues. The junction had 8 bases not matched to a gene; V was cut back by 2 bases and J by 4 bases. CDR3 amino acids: CAISEGLADLSYEQYF. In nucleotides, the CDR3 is TGTGCCATCAGTGAGGGACTAGCGGACCTTAGTTACGAGCAGTACTTC.

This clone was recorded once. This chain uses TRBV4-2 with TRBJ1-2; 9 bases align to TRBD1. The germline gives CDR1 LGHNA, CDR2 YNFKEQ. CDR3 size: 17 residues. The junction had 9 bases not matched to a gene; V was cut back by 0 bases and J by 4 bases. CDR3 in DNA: TGTGCCAGCAGCCAAGAGACAGGGGGAAGAACAAGCTATGGCTACACCTTC. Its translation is CASSQETGGRTSYGYTF.

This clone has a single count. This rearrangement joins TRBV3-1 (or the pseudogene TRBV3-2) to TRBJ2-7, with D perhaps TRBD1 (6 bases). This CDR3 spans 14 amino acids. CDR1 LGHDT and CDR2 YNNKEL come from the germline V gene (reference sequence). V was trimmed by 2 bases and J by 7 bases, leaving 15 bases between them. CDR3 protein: CASSQRTATGEQYF. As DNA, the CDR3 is TGTGCCAGCAGCCAAAGGACAGCTACGGGAGAGCAGTACTTC.